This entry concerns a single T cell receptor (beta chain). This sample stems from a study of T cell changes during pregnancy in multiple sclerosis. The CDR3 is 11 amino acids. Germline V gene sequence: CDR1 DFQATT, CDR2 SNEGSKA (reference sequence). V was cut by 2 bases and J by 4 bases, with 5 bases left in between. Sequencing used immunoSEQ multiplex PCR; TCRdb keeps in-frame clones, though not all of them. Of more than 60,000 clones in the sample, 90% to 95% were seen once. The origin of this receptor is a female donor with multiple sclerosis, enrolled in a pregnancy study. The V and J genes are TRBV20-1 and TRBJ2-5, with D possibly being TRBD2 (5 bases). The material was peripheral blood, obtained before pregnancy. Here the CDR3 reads CSARLAETQYF. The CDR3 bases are TGCAGTGCTAGACTAGCAGAGACCCAGTACTTC.